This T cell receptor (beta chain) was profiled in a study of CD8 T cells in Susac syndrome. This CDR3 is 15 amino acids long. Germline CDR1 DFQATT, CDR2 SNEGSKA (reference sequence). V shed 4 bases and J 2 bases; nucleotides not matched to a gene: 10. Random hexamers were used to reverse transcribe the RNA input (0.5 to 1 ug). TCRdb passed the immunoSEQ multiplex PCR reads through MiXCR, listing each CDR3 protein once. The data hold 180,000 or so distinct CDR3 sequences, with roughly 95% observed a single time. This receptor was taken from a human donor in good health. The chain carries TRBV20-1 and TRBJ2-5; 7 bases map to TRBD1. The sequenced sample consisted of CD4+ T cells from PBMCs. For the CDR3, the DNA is TGCAGTGCTACTCCCCAACCGGGACAGCAAGAGACCCAGTACTTC. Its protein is CSATPQPGQQETQYF.